The T cell receptor (beta chain) described here comes from a study of T cells after yellow fever vaccination (dated by TCRdb to about 2019). Context from the whole study: The SMART-Seq v4 Ultra Low Input RNA kit was used to prepare libraries from fractions with low cell numbers. Blood was drawn at multiple timepoints before and after primary and secondary immunization, with bulk PBMC replicates and cell subsets isolated. Bulk TCR alpha and beta repertoires were sequenced longitudinally to track T-cell clones before and after primary and booster YFV17D yellow fever vaccination. Two healthy male donors made up the cohort, one aged 18 to 30 years and the other aged 30 to 39 years.

Interpreted using the paper, the treatment or condition label stands for: live attenuated yellow fever vaccine strain. At each blood-draw timepoint, two biological replicates of bulk PBMCs were collected. A standard Ficoll-Paque protocol was used to isolate PBMCs from peripheral blood. RNA was extracted with TriZol from bulk PBMCs, CD4 and CD8 fractions, and dextramer-positive and dextramer-negative fractions. Study-level results and caveats: A small fraction of clonotypes appeared in both the CD4 and CD8 compartments, likely as a result of convergent recombination. Because abundant contaminating clonotypes from the bulk population could be contained in FACS-sorted repertoires, computational filtering was required. After the booster, most of the clones that had expanded following primary vaccination were detected again (roughly 96% of CD4 and roughly 88% of CD8), which suggests that memory was broadly maintained. Compared with the primary T-cell response, the secondary T-cell response was faster but weaker, reaching its peak on day 5 rather than on day 15. The study included only a couple of donors, which limits how far the findings can be generalized.

For this clonotype: Its specific antigen is unknown. No quality values exist for individual bases; no much larger clone is one base distant.

CDR1 and CDR2 were assigned from the germline V gene as ENHRY and SYGVKD. The CDR3 sequence holds 16 residues, the cysteine and phenylalanine included. Of all the DNA, just the CDR3 is kept, 48 bases in frame from base 1. V ends up 2 bases short and J 4 bases short, with an unmatched junction base count of 9. Synthesis of TCR cDNA relied on 5'RACE template switching, a step that introduced a universal primer site along with unique molecular identifiers. cDNA synthesis was primed from both the TCR alpha and TCR beta constant segments. Two PCR steps were used to amplify libraries, with sample barcodes and sequencing adapters being added in the second step. Libraries were sequenced on Illumina HiSeq 2500 (2x100 bp) or NovaSeq (2x150 bp). The authors' pipeline ran thus. MIGEC was used to demultiplex reads and collapse the reads into UMI consensus sequences, and MiXCR was used for V(D)J alignment. Using edgeR on replicate PBMC samples, clonotypes were called vaccine-responding if FDR was below 0.01 and the log2 fold change was above 5 up to day 15. Each bulk clonotype was labeled CD4 or CD8 based on which sequenced repertoire, CD4 or CD8, contained the clonotype at higher abundance. TCRdb reran the public reads through fastp at Q25 and MiXCR, keeping productive beta chains. Every entry covers one CDR3 protein and lists the most common genes and DNA from its rows. TCRdb's processing, not the authors' own work, is the source of the V and J calls. In all, the sample holds 500,000 to 700,000 distinct CDR3 sequences, and roughly 21% of those were seen once. Over 11% of the sample is in the top ten clones.

The material was PBMCs, obtained 15 days after the yellow fever booster vaccination. The sequence was collected from a man aged 25 to 40 who received the YFV17D yellow fever vaccine. The rearrangement joined TRBV10-3 to TRBJ2-7; a stretch of 9 junction bases matches TRBD2. The CDR3 sequence is CAISERGRSGGYEQYF. The DNA reads as follows: TGTGCCATCAGTGAGAGAGGGCGTAGCGGGGGTTACGAGCAGTACTTC.